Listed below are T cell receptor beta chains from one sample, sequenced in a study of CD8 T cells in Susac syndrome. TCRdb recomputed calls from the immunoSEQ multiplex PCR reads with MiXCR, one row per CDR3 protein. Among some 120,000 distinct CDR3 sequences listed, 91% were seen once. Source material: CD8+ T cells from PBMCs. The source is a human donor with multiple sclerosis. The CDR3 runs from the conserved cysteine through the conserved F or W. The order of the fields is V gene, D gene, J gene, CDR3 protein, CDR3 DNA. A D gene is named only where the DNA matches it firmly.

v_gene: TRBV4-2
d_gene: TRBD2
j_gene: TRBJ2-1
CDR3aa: CASSRLAGAGEQFF
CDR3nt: TGTGCCAGCAGCCGACTAGCGGGAGCAGGTGAGCAGTTCTTC

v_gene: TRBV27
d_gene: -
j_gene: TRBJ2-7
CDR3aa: CASSLSEGAPLEQYF
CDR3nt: TGTGCCAGCAGTTTATCGGAGGGGGCGCCCCTCGAGCAGTACTTC

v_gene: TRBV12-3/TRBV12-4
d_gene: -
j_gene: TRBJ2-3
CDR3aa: CASRTGDTDTQYF
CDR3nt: TGTGCCAGCAGAACGGGGGACACAGATACGCAGTATTTT

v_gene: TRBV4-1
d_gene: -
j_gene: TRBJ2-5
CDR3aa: CASSTGLGIQETQYF
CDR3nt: TGCGCCAGCAGTACTGGGCTGGGGATACAAGAGACCCAGTACTTC

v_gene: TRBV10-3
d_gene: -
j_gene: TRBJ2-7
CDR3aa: CASSPTLEEQYF
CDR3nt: TGTGCCTCCTCCCCTACCCTGGAGGAGCAGTACTTC

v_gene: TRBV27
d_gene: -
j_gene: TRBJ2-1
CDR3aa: CASSLLGTYTYNEQFF
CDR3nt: TGTGCCAGCAGTTTGCTAGGGACCTATACCTACAATGAGCAGTTCTTC

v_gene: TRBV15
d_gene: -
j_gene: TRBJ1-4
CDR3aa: CATSSLGQSEEKLFF
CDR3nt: TGTGCCACCAGCAGTCTGGGGCAGTCCGAGGAAAAACTGTTTTTT

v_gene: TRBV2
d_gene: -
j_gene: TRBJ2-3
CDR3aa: CASSEALTSRLTDTQYF
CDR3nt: TGTGCCAGCAGTGAAGCGCTAACTAGCAGACTCACAGATACGCAGTATTTT

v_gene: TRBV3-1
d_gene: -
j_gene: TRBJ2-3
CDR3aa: CASNQATSTDTQYF
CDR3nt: TGTGCCAGCAATCAGGCGACTAGCACAGATACGCAGTATTTT

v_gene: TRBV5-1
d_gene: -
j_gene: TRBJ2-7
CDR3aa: CASSTDGREGSYEQYF
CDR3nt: TGCGCCAGCAGCACGGACGGCAGGGAAGGTTCCTACGAGCAGTACTTC

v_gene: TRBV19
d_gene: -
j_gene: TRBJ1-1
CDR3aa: CASRPLGDTEAFF
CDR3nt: TGTGCCAGTAGGCCGTTGGGCGACACTGAAGCTTTCTTT

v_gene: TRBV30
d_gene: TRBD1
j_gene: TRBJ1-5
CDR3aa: CAWSFRGGNQPQHF
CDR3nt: TGTGCCTGGAGTTTCAGGGGGGGCAATCAGCCCCAGCATTTT

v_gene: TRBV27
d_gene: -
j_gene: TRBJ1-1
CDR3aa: CASRQGGALEAFF
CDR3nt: TGTGCCAGCAGACAGGGAGGAGCTCTTGAAGCTTTCTTT

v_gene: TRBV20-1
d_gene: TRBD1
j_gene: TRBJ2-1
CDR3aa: CSARDPGGTYNEQFF
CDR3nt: TGCAGTGCTAGAGATCCAGGGGGCACCTACAATGAGCAGTTCTTC

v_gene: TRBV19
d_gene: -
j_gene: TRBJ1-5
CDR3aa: CASLGEGRHLNNQPQHF
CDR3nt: TGTGCCAGCCTAGGGGAGGGGCGACACCTGAACAATCAGCCCCAGCATTTT

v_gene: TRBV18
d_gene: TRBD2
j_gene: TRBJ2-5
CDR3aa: CASSPGGTSWETQYF
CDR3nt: TGTGCCAGCTCACCGGGCGGGACTAGCTGGGAGACCCAGTACTTC

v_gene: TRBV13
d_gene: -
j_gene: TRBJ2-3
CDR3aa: CASSPGTYTDTQYF
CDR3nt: TGTGCCAGCAGCCCCGGGACATACACAGATACGCAGTATTTT

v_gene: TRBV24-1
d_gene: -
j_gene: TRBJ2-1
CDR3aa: CATSPLSGGSYNEQFF
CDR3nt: TGTGCCACCAGCCCTCTTAGCGGAGGCTCCTACAATGAGCAGTTCTTC

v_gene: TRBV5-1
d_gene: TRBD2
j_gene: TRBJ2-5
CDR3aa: CASSLVTSGYQETQYF
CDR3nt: TGCGCCAGCAGCTTGGTGACTAGCGGTTATCAAGAGACCCAGTACTTC

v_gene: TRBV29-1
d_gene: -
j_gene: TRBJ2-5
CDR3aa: CSVSTSNQETQYF
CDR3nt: TGCAGCGTTTCAACTAGCAACCAAGAGACCCAGTACTTC

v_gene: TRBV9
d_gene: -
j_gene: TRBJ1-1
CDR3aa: CASSVVGSPEAFF
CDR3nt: TGTGCCAGCAGCGTAGTAGGGTCACCTGAAGCTTTCTTT

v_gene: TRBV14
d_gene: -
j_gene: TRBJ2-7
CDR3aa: CASSRSTGRGYEQYF
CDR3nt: TGTGCCAGCAGCCGTTCTACGGGCAGGGGTTACGAGCAGTACTTC

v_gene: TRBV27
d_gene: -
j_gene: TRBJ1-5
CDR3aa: CASSPFYSNQPQHF
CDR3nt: TGTGCCAGCAGCCCATTTTATAGCAATCAGCCCCAGCATTTT

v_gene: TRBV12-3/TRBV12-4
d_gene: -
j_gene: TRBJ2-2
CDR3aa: CASSLGPTGELFF
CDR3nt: TGTGCCAGCAGTTTAGGTCCCACCGGGGAGCTGTTTTTT

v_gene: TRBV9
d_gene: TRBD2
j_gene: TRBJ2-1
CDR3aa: CASSPNPRLADNEQFF
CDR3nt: TGTGCCAGCAGCCCGAACCCGCGACTAGCGGATAATGAGCAGTTCTTC

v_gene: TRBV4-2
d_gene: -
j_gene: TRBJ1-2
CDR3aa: CASSLGTERGYTF
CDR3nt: TGTGCCAGCAGCCTGGGGACGGAGAGAGGCTACACCTTC

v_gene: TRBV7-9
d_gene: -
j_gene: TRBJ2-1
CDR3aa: CASSLGGTVYNEQFF
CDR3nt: TGTGCCAGCAGCTTAGGCGGGACAGTTTACAATGAGCAGTTCTTC

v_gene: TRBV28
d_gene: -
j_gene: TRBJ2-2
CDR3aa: CASSLISWGVANTGELFF
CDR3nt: TGTGCCAGCAGTTTAATTTCGTGGGGGGTAGCGAACACCGGGGAGCTGTTTTTT

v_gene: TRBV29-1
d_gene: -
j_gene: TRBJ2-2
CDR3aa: CSVGVGNTGELFF
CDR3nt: TGCAGCGTTGGGGTTGGCAACACCGGGGAGCTGTTTTTT